This T cell receptor (beta chain) emerged from a study of blood T cell repertoires in COVID-19. Among Cohort 3 donors, those recovered had two negative PCRs, clearance, or symptom resolution. This table comes from immunoSEQ multiplex PCR, and its TCRdb copy is limited to in-frame clones, with some not included. The table records some 250,000 clones, approximately 84% of them present only once. The sample comprised PBMCs or T cells enriched from blood (not recorded which). This receptor was identified in a man aged 35 to 55 who had recovered from COVID-19.

CDR3 bases: TGTGCCAGCGGTGGTATTGGGGCTAGGGAGCAGTACTTC. Translation: CASGGIGAREQYF. V usage is TRBV28 and J usage is TRBJ2-7; D perhaps matches TRBD1 (5 bases). This CDR3 has 13 amino acids. V lost 8 bases and J 7 bases, leaving 18 bases between the germline ends. Germline loops: CDR1 MDHEN, CDR2 SYDVKM.